This paragraph covers one TCR beta chain sequence. This clonotype was picked up a small number of times. Its antigen is still unknown. No base-level quality is on record; no much larger clone is a single base apart. High-throughput TCR beta sequencing profiled peripheral blood CD8+ and CD4+ T cells from healthy donors, Susac syndrome patients and multiple sclerosis patients. Healthy donors were age- and sex-matched controls. Bulk CD8+ and CD4+ T cells were purified by magnetic negative isolation, whereas CD8+ TEMRA cells were enriched by FACS. Blood was collected in EDTA tubes and processed within 24 hours, with PBMCs isolated through density gradient centrifugation. PBMCs intended for TCR sequencing were cryopreserved in liquid nitrogen and thawed later in a water bath at 37 degrees C. A purity of at least 90% was achieved for sorted or isolated CD4+, CD8+ and CD8+ TEMRA cells. Including cysteine and phenylalanine, the CDR3 has 14 amino acids. Left in the record is the CDR3 DNA by itself, 42 bases read in frame from the first base. CDR1 and CDR2 are drawn from the germline V gene: SGHRS, YFSETQ. V is cut by 0 bases and J by 1 base, and the space between the germline ends is 7 bases.

The source of the sample is a study of CD8 T cells in Susac syndrome (dated by TCRdb to about 2019). Study-level background: The study used repertoire sequencing to test whether antigen drove CD8+ T cell activation and differentiation in Susac syndrome.

Overall results and qualifications from the work: The TCR sequencing and HLA analysis was acknowledged to have included a relatively small number of individuals.

RNA was extracted with the RNeasy kit and roughly 0.45 to 1 ug was reverse transcribed using random hexamers. The immunoSEQ multiplex PCR assay, covering 54 Vbeta and 13 Jbeta segments, was used to amplify TCR beta CDR3 regions. Bias from PCR amplification was corrected by using a synthetic template baseline for primer optimization and for computational correction. Turning to the authors' computational methods: Only productive sequences were kept, with reads annotated to V, D and J genes according to IMGT and analyzed in immunoSEQ Analyzer. Clonality was calculated as one minus the Shannon entropy normalized by log2 of the number of productive unique sequences. For each patient and control, public and private clones were evaluated within the 100 most prevalent clones. Clones were defined as Susac-specific when absent from the healthy and MS cohorts, from roughly 1,000 published viral clones and from other ImmuneACCESS disease sequences. In-frame beta chains were kept once TCRdb had trimmed the public reads at Q25 with fastp and called clones with MiXCR. When rows share a CDR3 protein, they turn into one entry using the most common DNA and genes. These V and J calls originate from TCRdb's pipeline instead of the authors' own analysis. This sample lists 100,000 to 150,000 distinct CDR3 sequences; around 94% were detected once. The ten largest clones take up more than 0.075% of the sample.

This clonotype was obtained from a human donor in good health. The specimen was CD4+ T cells from PBMCs. The chain is encoded by TRBV5-1 joined to TRBJ2-5; the D gene assignment is ambiguous. The nucleotide sequence reads as follows: TGCGCCAGCAGCTTGGACAGCCGCCAAGAGACCCAGTACTTC. Translated, this gives CASSLDSRQETQYF.